This TCR beta chain was profiled in a study of T cells after yellow fever vaccination. In its sample, this clonotype was seen a few times. From germline, CDR1 is SGHDT and CDR2 YYEEEE. The CDR3 consists of 15 residues. Unmatched junction bases numbered 7, after V lost 3 bases and J lost 2 bases. Each CDR3 protein gets one entry after TCRdb re-called the 5' RACE reads with MiXCR. The sample holds a few hundred thousand distinct CDR3 sequences; approximately 4% are singletons and the top ten take 20% to 25%. The V and J genes are TRBV5-6 and TRBJ1-1; 7 bases are a match to TRBD1. The sequencing here drew on PBMCs, taken 5 days after the yellow fever booster vaccination. This sequence was found in a man between 18 and 29 years old who received the YFV17D yellow fever vaccine. The chain's CDR3 is CASSSPGQPNTEAFF. As DNA, the CDR3 is TGTGCCAGCAGCTCTCCGGGACAGCCTAACACTGAAGCTTTCTTT.